The T cell receptor beta chain under discussion was sequenced for a study of CD8 T cells in ankylosing spondylitis (TCRdb year 2017). Background for the entire study: The study profiled T cell receptor beta repertoires in healthy donors and ankylosing spondylitis patients to find disease-linked TCR variants. Samples of peripheral blood were taken, and for ankylosing spondylitis patients, synovial fluid was collected as well. In total, the full study cohort was made up of roughly 110 healthy donors and approximately 24 ankylosing spondylitis patients.

General findings and caveats noted by the study authors: Some of the motif variants had been reported before in the synovial fluid and blood of reactive arthritis patients, a finding that suggests common disease-initiation mechanisms. According to the report, matched synovial fluid samples from ankylosing spondylitis patients were significantly enriched for the disease-linked clones. In peripheral blood, the disease-linked clones were found at relatively low frequencies and had a CD8+ phenotype. A TCR beta motif of several highly homologous amino acid variants appeared characteristic of blood from ankylosing spondylitis patients.

Reading from cysteine to phenylalanine, the CDR3 counts 14 amino acids. The CDR3 DNA has 42 bases and is translated from base 1. V and J are truncated by 5 bases and 2 bases respectively, leaving an intervening sequence of 13 bases. For CDR1 and CDR2, the germline V gene lists SGHTA and FQGNSA. Sequencing took place on an Illumina HiSeq 2500. Quantitative 5'-RACE with molecular barcodes was used to prepare TCR beta libraries. The source study handled its data this way. To identify disease-linked TCR variants, a new computational method was used, one built on a probabilistic model of VDJ rearrangement. TCRdb reprocessing: public reads trimmed at Q25 with fastp, clones called with MiXCR, in-frame beta chains kept. CDR3 protein duplicates are merged, each entry listing the most common genes and DNA. For this entry, the V and J calls and clone size follow TCRdb and not the study's own pipeline. The sample table records about 800,000 distinct CDR3 sequences; roughly 10% of these occur just once. The ten largest make up roughly 0.51% of the sample.

This clonotype was seen ten or more times. No antigen is known for it. No clone much larger than this one lies a single base away; base qualities are absent. Here the chain combines TRBV7-2 and TRBJ2-7; the D segment might be TRBD1 or TRBD2, since each matches 5 bases. This receptor was obtained from a male donor with ankylosing spondylitis. What was sequenced was blood, either unsorted or a sorted T cell fraction (not recorded which). The DNA sequence is given as TGTGCCAGCAGCCTAGATTGGGGGACCTACGAGCAGTACTTC. It translates to CASSLDWGTYEQYF.